Included here is one T cell receptor beta chain sequence, with context. TCRdb keeps only in-frame clones here, not all; method: immunoSEQ multiplex PCR. The table has 35,000 to 45,000 clones, 81% seen once. The sample comes from a study of PD-L1 blockade in urothelial cancer. The length of the CDR3 is 15 residues. Germline trimming cut 0 bases from V and 3 bases from J; bases unmatched to any gene: 0. Germline CDR1 SGHDN, CDR2 FVKESK. The chain recombines TRBV14 with TRBJ2-2; TRBD1 matches 8 bases. This sample comprised PBMCs, obtained around atezolizumab (anti-PD-L1) treatment. The source of this sequence is a man aged 65 to 79 with urothelial cancer. The CDR3, as DNA: TGTGCCAGCAGCCAAGAACAGGGGGACACCGGGGAGCTGTTTTTT. It codes for CASSQEQGDTGELFF.